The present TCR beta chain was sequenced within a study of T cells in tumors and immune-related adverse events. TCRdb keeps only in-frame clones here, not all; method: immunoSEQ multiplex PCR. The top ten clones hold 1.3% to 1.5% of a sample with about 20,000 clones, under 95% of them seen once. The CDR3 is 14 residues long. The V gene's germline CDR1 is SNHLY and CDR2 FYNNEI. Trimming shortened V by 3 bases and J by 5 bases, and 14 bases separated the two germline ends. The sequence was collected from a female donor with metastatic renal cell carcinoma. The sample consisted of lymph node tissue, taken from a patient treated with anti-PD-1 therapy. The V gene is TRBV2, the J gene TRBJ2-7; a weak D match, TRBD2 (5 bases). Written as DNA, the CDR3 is TGTGCCAGCAGTGATAGAACTAGAGTTCACGAGCAGTACTTC. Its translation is CASSDRTRVHEQYF.